Shown below are 21 T cell receptor beta chains from a single sample sequenced in a study of T cell responses to AZD1222 COVID-19 vaccine. Generated by immunoSEQ multiplex PCR, the TCRdb table keeps only in-frame clones and is missing some. Here the sample spans approximately 190,000 clones, about 92% being singletons. This material consisted of peripheral blood, taken on day 0 of AZD1222 vaccination. The receptors were gathered from an adult in good health.

The gene calls are TRBV9 and TRBJ1-2, with 8 bases matching TRBD1. With 3 bases clipped from V and 8 bases from J, the junction kept 15 bases outside the gene matches. Germline CDR1 reads SGDLS; CDR2 reads YYNGEE. This CDR3 contains 16 residues. CDR3 in DNA: TGTGCCAGCAGCGATGGACCCGGACAGGGAGGAAGAGGCTACACCTTC. Protein sequence: CASSDGPGQGGRGYTF.

The chain's CDR3 is CASSTTGGNYNEQFF. The CDR3 coding sequence is TGTGCCAGCAGTACAACTGGGGGGAATTACAATGAGCAGTTCTTC. The chain links TRBV28 to TRBJ2-1, with D perhaps TRBD2 (6 bases). Deletions cut 5 bases from V and 4 bases from J, with 15 bases between. Germline loops: CDR1 MDHEN, CDR2 SYDVKM. This CDR3 region has 15 residues.

This sequence joins TRBV30 and TRBJ1-6; 8 nucleotides line up with TRBD1. The length of the CDR3 is 14 residues. With 4 bases clipped from V and 8 bases from J, the junction kept 7 bases outside the gene matches. CDR1 is GTSNPN, CDR2 SVGIG, per germline (reference sequence). In nucleotides, the CDR3 is TGTGCCTGGACCCTAACGGACAGGGATTCACCCCTCCACTTT. Protein sequence: CAWTLTDRDSPLHF.

For the CDR3, the DNA is TGTGCCAGCAGCCCGTTAGGGGGGCTCATCACAGATACGCAGTATTTT. Translated: CASSPLGGLITDTQYF. V and J are TRBV4-2 and TRBJ2-3, with D tentatively TRBD1 or TRBD2 (6 bases each). The ends were cut back, 4 bases at V and 2 bases at J, with 16 bases in the middle. Germline V gives CDR1 LGHNA, CDR2 YNFKEQ. The length of the CDR3 is 16 residues.

This clone is a singleton in its sample. This chain links TRBV3-1 (or the pseudogene TRBV3-2) with TRBJ1-4; D unresolved. Trimming shortened V by 6 bases and J by 7 bases, and 6 bases separated the two germline ends. Germline CDR1 reads LGHDT; CDR2 reads YNNKEL (reference sequence). The CDR3 spans 11 residues. CDR3 in amino acids: CASSSFEKLFF. The CDR3 nucleotides are TGTGCCAGCAGTTCCTTTGAAAAACTGTTTTTT.

J is TRBJ2-5 and V is TRBV5-1; TRBD1 matches at 8 bases. J gave up 1 base and V 6 bases, and 5 bases lay outside the gene matches. In germline, CDR1 is SGHRS, CDR2 YFSETQ. CDR3 size: 14 residues. CDR3 sequence (DNA): TGCGCCAGCACCGGACAGGGTGGCCAAGAGACCCAGTACTTC. As protein: CASTGQGGQETQYF.

This rearrangement joins TRBV29-1 to TRBJ1-5, with TRBD1 matching over 7 bases. The CDR3 sequence is 13 residues long. V was clipped by 1 base and J by 7 bases; unmatched bases: 4. CDR1 SQVTM and CDR2 ANQGSEA come from the germline V gene. The CDR3 nucleotides are TGCAGCGTTGAAGGGCAGGGGGGACAGCCCCAGCATTTT. Amino acid sequence: CSVEGQGGQPQHF.

This clone was picked up one time. This sequence joins TRBV19 and TRBJ1-2, with TRBD1 as a possible D gene (6 bases). This CDR3 comprises 16 residues. Germline V CDR1 and CDR2: LNHDA, SQIVND (reference sequence). V was trimmed by 1 base and J by 4 bases, leaving 16 bases between them. The CDR3 sequence: CASSIAGGRDRYGYTF. The CDR3 DNA reads TGTGCCAGTAGTATAGCGGGGGGCCGCGACCGCTATGGCTACACCTTC.

The V and J genes are TRBV10-3 and TRBJ1-2; a possible D gene is TRBD1 (5 bases). This CDR3 contains 13 residues. CDR1 is ENHRY, CDR2 SYGVKD, per germline. Deletions cut 2 bases from V and 4 bases from J, with 8 bases between. CDR3 coding DNA: TGTGCCATCAGTGAGGGGACGGCCTATGGCTACACCTTC. Translating it yields CAISEGTAYGYTF.

V gene TRBV28 combines with J gene TRBJ2-3, with TRBD2 identical over 10 bases. The CDR3 extends over 14 amino acids. The J segment lost 7 bases and the V segment lost 5 bases, leaving 6 bases of the junction unmatched. Germline-derived CDR1 and CDR2 are MDHEN and SYDVKM. DNA for the CDR3: TGTGCCAGCAGTAGCGGGGGGGCCGTGAATACGCAGTATTTT. Its protein product is CASSSGGAVNTQYF.

The chain recombines TRBV11-2 with TRBJ2-4, with 7 bases fitting TRBD1. The V and J ends lost 3 bases and 0 bases, in that order; junction bases with no gene match: 8. The CDR3 spans 17 residues. The germline V gene encodes CDR1 SGHAT and CDR2 FQNNGV. The CDR3 loop is CASSFPRQGLAKNIQYF. The DNA for the CDR3 is TGTGCCAGCAGCTTTCCCCGACAGGGCCTAGCCAAAAACATTCAGTACTTC.

The chain is built from TRBV2 and TRBJ1-5, with unresolved D. CDR3 size: 14 residues. The germline V gene encodes CDR1 SNHLY and CDR2 FYNNEI. V lost 4 bases, J lost 3 bases, and 10 bases lay in between. CDR3 sequence reads: CASSGTGINQPQHF. CDR3 sequence (DNA): TGTGCCAGCAGTGGAACGGGCATCAATCAGCCCCAGCATTTT.

The chain employs TRBV15 and TRBJ2-7; no reliable D call. Germline V gene sequence: CDR1 LNHNV, CDR2 YYDKDF (reference sequence). Trimming removed 1 base from V and 2 bases from J, with 9 bases in between. This CDR3 contains 14 residues. The chain's CDR3 is CATSRVPMTYEQYF. The CDR3 DNA reads TGTGCCACCAGCAGAGTCCCCATGACCTACGAGCAGTACTTC.

In its sample, this clone was seen once. This rearrangement joins TRBV28 to TRBJ1-2; tentatively, D is TRBD1 (6 bases). CDR1 and CDR2 (germline): MDHEN, SYDVKM. V gave up 6 bases and J gave up 8 bases, with 16 bases separating them. The CDR3 totals 13 residues. This CDR3 reads CASRKSTGRGYTF. In nucleotides, the CDR3 is TGTGCCAGCAGAAAATCAACAGGGCGCGGCTACACCTTC.

The chain has TRBV3-1 (or the pseudogene TRBV3-2) and TRBJ2-1, with D maybe TRBD1 (5 bases). Germline V gene lookup returns CDR1 LGHDT and CDR2 YNNKEL (reference sequence). The length of the CDR3 is 13 residues. Trimming took off 1 base at V and 5 bases at J, with 6 bases between the two ends. This chain's CDR3 is CASSQVGDNEQFF. The CDR3 nucleotides read TGTGCCAGCAGCCAAGTAGGGGACAATGAGCAGTTCTTC.

V usage is TRBV27 and J usage is TRBJ2-7; 7 bases are shared with TRBD1. Germline V gives CDR1 MNHEY, CDR2 SMNVEV (reference sequence). CDR3 size: 14 residues. The V and J ends lost 2 bases and 1 base, in that order; junction bases with no gene match: 2. CDR3 in DNA: TGTGCCAGCAGTTTAACGGGACAGTCCTACGAGCAGTACTTC. Protein: CASSLTGQSYEQYF.

To note about this clone: Other DNA sequences in this specimen translate into the identical CDR3. The chain joins TRBV5-6 to TRBJ2-2, with 12 nucleotides matching TRBD1. This CDR3 has 15 residues. The trim removed 5 bases at V and 4 bases at J, leaving 3 bases unmatched. Germline CDR1 and CDR2: SGHDT and YYEEEE. CDR3 in DNA: TGTGCCAGCAGTCGGGACAGGGGGCTCACCGGGGAGCTGTTTTTT. Translation gives CASSRDRGLTGELFF.

The chain couples TRBV7-6 to TRBJ1-5, with D hard to call. The CDR3 runs 13 residues. Trimming pared 4 bases from V and 4 bases from J, leaving 8 bases between. Germline V gene lookup returns CDR1 SGHVS and CDR2 FNYEAQ. The CDR3 spells CASSSAGNQPQHF. The CDR3 bases are TGTGCCAGCAGCTCCGCGGGAAATCAGCCCCAGCATTTT.

The J gene is TRBJ1-2, the V gene TRBV10-3; D is possibly TRBD1 (6 bases). V was pared by 10 bases and J by 4 bases, with 16 bases between. From germline, CDR1 is ENHRY and CDR2 SYGVKD. CDR3 length equals 13 residues. CDR3 nucleotide sequence: TGTGCCACCCTCCCGACAGGATTCTATGGCTACACCTTC. Its translation is CATLPTGFYGYTF.

V gene TRBV5-1 combines with J gene TRBJ2-3, with a possible D match to TRBD1 (5 bases). The CDR3 has 14 amino acids. The ends were cut back, 9 bases at V and 6 bases at J, with 20 bases in the middle. The germline V gene has CDR1 SGHRS and CDR2 YFSETQ. The CDR3 region has the DNA TGCGCCACCCGATTCCAGGGTCCACCGGATACGCAGTATTTT. Its protein is CATRFQGPPDTQYF.

The rearrangement joins TRBV15 to TRBJ1-5, with TRBD1 identical over 7 bases. Germline loops: CDR1 LNHNV, CDR2 YYDKDF (reference sequence). V shed 3 bases, J shed 3 bases, and the junction held 11 bases outside the gene matches. The CDR3 runs to 17 residues. The chain's CDR3 is CATSRDRTLSLNQPQHF. Written as DNA, the CDR3 is TGTGCCACCAGCAGGGACAGGACCCTATCGCTCAATCAGCCCCAGCATTTT.